This T cell receptor beta chain was retrieved from a study of T cells in Graves' hyperthyroidism and ophthalmopathy. Study findings and constraints: Ophthalmopathy, which appeared later, was predicted by the model a median around 6 months before onset. A 13 V-J signature model discriminated ophthalmopathy versus stable hyperthyroidism.

Amplified regions were TCR beta CDR3 sequences from RNA transcripts. During a first-round RT-PCR of the TCR CDR3, the HTBI primer set was used. Using its own MiXCR run on the multiplex PCR reads, TCRdb lists one record per CDR3 protein. The data show about 700,000 distinct CDR3 sequences, with approximately 42% seen just once and less than 9% held by the top ten. The CDR3 consists of 12 residues. V was cut by 5 bases and J by 11 bases, with 14 bases left in between. CDR1 KGHDR and CDR2 SFDVKD come from the germline V gene. Points on this clonotype: Its antigen is as yet unknown. One base away lies a much larger clone, so this may be a sequencing read error.

This chain uses TRBV24-1 with TRBJ1-1; D unresolved. The sample consisted of peripheral blood or thyroid tissue (not recorded which). The receptor was derived from an adult man with Graves' disease, either hyperthyroidism or ophthalmopathy (not recorded which). Here the CDR3 reads CATSGLNSMAFF. For the CDR3, the DNA is TGTGCCACCAGTGGTTTAAACAGTATGGCTTTCTTT.